This is a list of T cell receptor beta chains from one sample in a study of cytomegalovirus exposure and HLA in healthy donors. Method: immunoSEQ multiplex PCR; TCRdb's copy keeps in-frame clones and lacks some. The table shows about 180,000 clones, with 75% to 85% occurring only once. What was sequenced was PBMCs. Every receptor here comes from a woman in her sixties in good health and CMV-seropositive. Each CDR3 is given with its conserved first and last residue. The order of the fields is J gene, V gene, clone size, CDR3 protein. Part of the rows lack a size; the others show once, few, many or a class for expanded clones.

>TRBJ2-7|TRBV6-6|once
CASRGTTGAGYEQYF
>TRBJ2-5|TRBV27|few
CASSPIYPRQGYQETQYF
>TRBJ2-3|TRBV9|few
CASSVESGSTDTQYF
>TRBJ2-5|TRBV9|once
CASSVGGTWETQYF
>TRBJ2-2|TRBV9|.
CASSVEGRGIGTGELFF
>TRBJ2-2|TRBV7-3|.
CASSPFGQMNTGELFF
>TRBJ2-2|TRBV6-1|.
CASSARTANTGELFF
>TRBJ2-7|TRBV29-1|.
CSAGTGGSYEQYF
>TRBJ1-6|TRBV7-3|.
CASSFGTGHNSPLHF
>TRBJ2-3|TRBV9|.
CASSVYGGTDTQYF
>TRBJ2-4|TRBV6-5|.
CASGSSNIQYF
>TRBJ1-1|TRBV2|.
CASSTDRGAFF
>TRBJ1-1|TRBV15|.
CATSRGTGLNTEAFF
>TRBJ2-5|TRBV28|.
CASSLIVARKETQYF
>TRBJ1-4|TRBV29-1|.
CSVEEELEGEKLFF
>TRBJ2-5|TRBV29-1|once
CSVDGTSGTQETQYF
>TRBJ1-6|TRBV7-9|.
CASSLNRTYNSPLHF
>TRBJ2-3|TRBV29-1|.
CSVESLGGSTQYF